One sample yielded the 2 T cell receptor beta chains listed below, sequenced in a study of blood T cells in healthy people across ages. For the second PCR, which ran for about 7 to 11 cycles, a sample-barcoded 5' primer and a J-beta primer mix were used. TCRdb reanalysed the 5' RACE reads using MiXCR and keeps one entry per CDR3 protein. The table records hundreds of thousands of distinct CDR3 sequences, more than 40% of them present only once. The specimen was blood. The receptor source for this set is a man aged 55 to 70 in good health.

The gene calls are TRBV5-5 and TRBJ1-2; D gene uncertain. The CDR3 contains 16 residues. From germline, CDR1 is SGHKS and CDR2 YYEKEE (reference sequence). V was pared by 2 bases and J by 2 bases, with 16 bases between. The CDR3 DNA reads TGTGCCAGCAGCTTTTTTATAAGGGAACCGAACTATGGCTACACCTTC. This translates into CASSFFIREPNYGYTF.

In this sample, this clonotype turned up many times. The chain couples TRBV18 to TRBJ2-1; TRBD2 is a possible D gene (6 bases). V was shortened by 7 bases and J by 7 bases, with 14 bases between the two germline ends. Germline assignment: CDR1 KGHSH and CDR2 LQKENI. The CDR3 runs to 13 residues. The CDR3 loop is CASLRSEGNEQFF. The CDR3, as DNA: TGTGCCAGCTTGCGGTCGGAGGGTAATGAGCAGTTCTTC.